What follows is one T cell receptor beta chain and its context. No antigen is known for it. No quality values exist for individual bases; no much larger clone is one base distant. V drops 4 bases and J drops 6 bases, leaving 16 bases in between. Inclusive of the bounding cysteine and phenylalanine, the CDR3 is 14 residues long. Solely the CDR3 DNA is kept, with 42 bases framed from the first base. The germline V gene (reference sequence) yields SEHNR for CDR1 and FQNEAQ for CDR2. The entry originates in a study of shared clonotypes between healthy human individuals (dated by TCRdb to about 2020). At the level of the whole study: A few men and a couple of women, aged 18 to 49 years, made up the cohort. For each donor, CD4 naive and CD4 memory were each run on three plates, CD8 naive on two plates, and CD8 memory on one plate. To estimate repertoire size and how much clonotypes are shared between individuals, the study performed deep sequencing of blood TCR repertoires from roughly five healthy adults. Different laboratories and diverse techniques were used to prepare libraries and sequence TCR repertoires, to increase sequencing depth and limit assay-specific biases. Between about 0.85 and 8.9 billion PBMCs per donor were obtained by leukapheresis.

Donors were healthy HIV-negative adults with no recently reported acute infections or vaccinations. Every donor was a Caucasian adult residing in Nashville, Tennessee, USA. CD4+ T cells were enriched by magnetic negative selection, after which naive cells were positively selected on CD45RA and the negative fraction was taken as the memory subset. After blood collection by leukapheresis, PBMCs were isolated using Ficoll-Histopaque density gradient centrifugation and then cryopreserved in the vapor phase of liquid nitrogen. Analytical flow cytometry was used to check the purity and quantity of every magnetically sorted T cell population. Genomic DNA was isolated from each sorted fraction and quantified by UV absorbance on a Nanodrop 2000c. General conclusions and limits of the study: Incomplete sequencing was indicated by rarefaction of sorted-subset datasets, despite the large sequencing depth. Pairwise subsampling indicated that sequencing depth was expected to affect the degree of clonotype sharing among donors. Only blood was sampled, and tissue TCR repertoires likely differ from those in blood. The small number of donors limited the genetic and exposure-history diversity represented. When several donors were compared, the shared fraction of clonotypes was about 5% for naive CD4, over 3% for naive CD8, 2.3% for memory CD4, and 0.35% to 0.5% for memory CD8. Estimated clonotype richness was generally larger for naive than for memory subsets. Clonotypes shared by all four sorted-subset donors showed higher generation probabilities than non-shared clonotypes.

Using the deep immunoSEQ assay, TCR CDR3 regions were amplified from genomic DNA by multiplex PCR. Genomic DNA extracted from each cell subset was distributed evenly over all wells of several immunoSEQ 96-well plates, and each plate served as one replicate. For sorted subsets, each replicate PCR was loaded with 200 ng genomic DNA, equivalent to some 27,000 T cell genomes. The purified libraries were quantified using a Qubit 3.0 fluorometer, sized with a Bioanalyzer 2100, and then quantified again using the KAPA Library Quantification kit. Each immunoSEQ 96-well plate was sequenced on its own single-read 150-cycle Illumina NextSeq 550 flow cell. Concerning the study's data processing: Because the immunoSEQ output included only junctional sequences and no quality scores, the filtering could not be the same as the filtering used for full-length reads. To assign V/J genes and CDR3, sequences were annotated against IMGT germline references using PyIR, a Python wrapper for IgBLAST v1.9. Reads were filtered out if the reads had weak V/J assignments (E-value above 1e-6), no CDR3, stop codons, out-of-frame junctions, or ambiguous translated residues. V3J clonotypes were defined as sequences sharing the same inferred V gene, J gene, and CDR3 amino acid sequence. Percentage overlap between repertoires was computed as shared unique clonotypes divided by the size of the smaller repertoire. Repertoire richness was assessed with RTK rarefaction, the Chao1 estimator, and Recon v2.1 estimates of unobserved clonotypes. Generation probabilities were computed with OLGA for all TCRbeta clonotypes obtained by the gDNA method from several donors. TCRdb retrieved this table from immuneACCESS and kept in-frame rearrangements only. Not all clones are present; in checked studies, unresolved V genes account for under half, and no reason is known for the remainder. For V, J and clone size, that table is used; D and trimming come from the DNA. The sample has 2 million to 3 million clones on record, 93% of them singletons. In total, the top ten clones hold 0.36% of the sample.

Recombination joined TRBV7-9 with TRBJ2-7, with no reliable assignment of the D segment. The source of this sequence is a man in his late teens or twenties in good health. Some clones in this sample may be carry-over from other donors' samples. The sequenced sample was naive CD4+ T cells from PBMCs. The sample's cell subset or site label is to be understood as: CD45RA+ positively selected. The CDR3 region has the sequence CASSYTSRVGEQYF. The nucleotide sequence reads TGTGCCAGCAGCTATACCAGCAGAGTAGGCGAGCAGTACTTC.